The 10 T cell receptor beta chains presented below share a single source sample, sequenced in a study of cytomegalovirus exposure and HLA in healthy donors. PCR employed 60 Vbeta and 13 Jbeta primers. Using immunoSEQ multiplex PCR, the repertoire was profiled, and TCRdb retains in-frame clones only, with some absent. Of roughly 150,000 clones in the sample, around 73% were seen once. Sample: PBMCs. Every receptor here comes from a male donor in good health and CMV-seronegative.

This chain connects TRBV10-3 to TRBJ1-4, with a possible D match to TRBD1 (5 bases). V was pared by 2 bases and J by 7 bases, with 8 bases between. This CDR3 comprises 13 residues. The germline gives CDR1 ENHRY, CDR2 SYGVKD. The CDR3 sequence: CAISERGGEKLFF. As DNA, the CDR3 is TGTGCCATCAGTGAGAGGGGTGGTGAAAAACTGTTTTTT.

This rearrangement joins TRBV10-3 to TRBJ1-5; a possible D gene is TRBD1 (6 bases). Germline lookup yields CDR1 ENHRY and CDR2 SYGVKD. The CDR3 is made up of 12 amino acids. V was clipped by 3 bases and J by 7 bases, with 7 bases between them. For the CDR3, the DNA is TGTGCCATCAGTGAAGGGGGACAGCCCCAGCATTTT. Translated: CAISEGGQPQHF.

The chain has TRBV9 and TRBJ1-4, with TRBD1 matching over 10 bases. V lost 4 bases and J lost 1; bases outside the gene matches: 10. The CDR3 consists of 18 residues. CDR1 and CDR2 (germline): SGDLS, YYNGEE. In nucleotides, the CDR3 is TGTGCCAGCAGCCCCCGCGACAGGGGGCGCAAAACTAATGAAAAACTGTTTTTT. Amino acid sequence: CASSPRDRGRKTNEKLFF.

The genes are TRBV11-2 and TRBJ2-7; TRBD2 might be the D (5 bases). The CDR3 is 16 amino acids. Looked up from germline, CDR1 is SGHAT and CDR2 is FQNNGV. V was clipped by 4 bases and J by 0 bases, with 16 bases between them. The CDR3 reads CASSSRTGKNSYEQYF. The DNA for the CDR3 is TGTGCCAGCAGCTCGCGGACGGGAAAGAACTCCTACGAGCAGTACTTC.

The chain has TRBV7-8 and TRBJ2-5, with 9 nucleotides matching TRBD2. Germline V lookup: CDR1 SGHVS, CDR2 FQNEAQ. The CDR3 sequence is 14 residues long. Trimming removed 2 bases from V and 2 bases from J; junction bases left unmatched: 0. The CDR3 DNA reads TGTGCCAGCAGCTTACTAGCGGGGCAAGAGACCCAGTACTTC. Residues: CASSLLAGQETQYF.

This clone was counted once. This chain uses TRBV28 with TRBJ2-4; D possibly corresponds to TRBD1 (6 bases). Germline CDR1 is MDHEN and CDR2 is SYDVKM. Trimming pared 2 bases from V and 2 bases from J, leaving 7 bases between. CDR3 length equals 14 residues. The CDR3 nucleotides are TGTGCCAGCAGTTTAGGGGGCACCAAAAACATTCAGTACTTC. It translates to CASSLGGTKNIQYF.

This chain uses TRBV5-4 with TRBJ2-2; D is uncertain. Trimming removed 4 bases from V and 0 bases from J, with 7 bases in between. Germline CDR1 reads SGHNT; CDR2 reads YYREEE (reference sequence). This CDR3 spans 14 amino acids. The CDR3 region is CASSPVSNTGELFF. In DNA, the CDR3 is TGTGCCAGCAGCCCCGTTTCGAACACCGGGGAGCTGTTTTTT.

The gene calls are TRBV6-5 and TRBJ2-5, with TRBD2 matching over 11 bases. CDR3 size: 15 residues. Looked up from germline, CDR1 is MNHEY and CDR2 is SVGAGI. Germline trimming cut 2 bases from V and 5 bases from J; bases unmatched to any gene: 4. CDR3 coding DNA: TGTGCCAGCAGTTACGTAGCGGGGGGGCGGGAGACCCAGTACTTC. Its protein is CASSYVAGGRETQYF.

The chain is built from TRBV19 and TRBJ1-3; TRBD1 agrees at 7 bases. CDR1 is LNHDA, CDR2 SQIVND, per germline (reference sequence). Germline trimming cut 6 bases from V and 1 base from J; bases unmatched to any gene: 3. The CDR3 extends over 14 amino acids. The CDR3: CASSNRGSGNTIYF. The CDR3 DNA reads as TGTGCCAGTAGCAACAGGGGTTCTGGAAACACCATATATTTT. The full variable domain, completed using reference TRBV19 and TRBJ1-3, is DGGITQSPKYLFRKEGQNVTLSCEQNLNHDAMYWYRQDPGQGLRLIYYSQIVNDFQKGDIAEGYSVSREKKESFPLTVTSAQKNPTAFYLCASSNRGSGNTIYFGEGSWLTVV.

The chain couples TRBV5-5 to TRBJ1-1; D is undetermined. The CDR3 covers 13 residues. Trimming removed 0 bases at V and 0 bases at J, with 3 bases between. Looked up from germline, CDR1 is SGHKS and CDR2 is YYEKEE (reference sequence). CDR3 loop: CASSLGVNTEAFF. The CDR3 DNA sequence: TGTGCCAGCAGCTTGGGCGTGAACACTGAAGCTTTCTTT.